The sequence of this T cell receptor (beta chain) was determined in a study of OX40 agonist ivuxolimab in advanced cancers. Study-level points and caveats: No determination was made of the antigen specificity of the expanded peripheral T cells.

A word on this clone: No antigen is known for it.

Libraries were prepared by immunoSEQ multiplex PCR; TCRdb keeps only in-frame clonotypes and omits some of them. This sample has over 85,000 clones; more than 85% occur once, and the top ten carry about 0.24%. The germline V and J ends were trimmed by 0 bases and 5 bases, with 10 bases remaining between them. The CDR3 has 14 residues. The germline V gene has CDR1 ENHRY and CDR2 SYGVKD. Exclusion applied to patients with autoimmune disease history or systemic immunosuppression. This sequence originates from an adult with an advanced solid tumor such as melanoma, head and neck, liver or kidney cancer. The chain links TRBV10-3 to TRBJ2-5, with D possibly TRBD2 on 5 matching bases. The sequenced sample was CD4+ or CD8+ T cells sorted from blood, obtained in a trial of the OX40 agonist ivuxolimab. CDR3 residues: CAISESREGETQYF. Here the CDR3 DNA reads TGTGCCATCAGTGAGTCGAGGGAAGGGGAGACCCAGTACTTC.